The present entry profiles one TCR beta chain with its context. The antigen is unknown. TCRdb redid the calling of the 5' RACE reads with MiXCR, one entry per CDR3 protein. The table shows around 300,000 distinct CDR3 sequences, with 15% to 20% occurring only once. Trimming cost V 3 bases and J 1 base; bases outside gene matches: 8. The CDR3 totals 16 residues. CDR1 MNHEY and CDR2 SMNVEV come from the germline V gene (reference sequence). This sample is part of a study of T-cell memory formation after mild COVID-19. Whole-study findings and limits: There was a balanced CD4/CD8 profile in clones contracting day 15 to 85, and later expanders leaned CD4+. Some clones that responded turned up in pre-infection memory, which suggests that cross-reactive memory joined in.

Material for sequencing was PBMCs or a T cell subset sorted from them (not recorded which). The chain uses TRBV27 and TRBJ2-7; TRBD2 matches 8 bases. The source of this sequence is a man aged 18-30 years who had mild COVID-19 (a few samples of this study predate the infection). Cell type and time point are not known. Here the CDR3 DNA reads TGTGCCAGCAGTTTCCTTTCGGCGGGGGGTTCCTACGAGCAGTACTTC. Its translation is CASSFLSAGGSYEQYF.